This is a list of T cell receptor beta chains from one sample in a study of OX40 agonist ivuxolimab in advanced cancers. TCRdb's copy holds only in-frame clones and misses some; the assay was immunoSEQ multiplex PCR. In the table there are around 79,000 clones, roughly nine tenths of which are singletons. Here the sequenced sample was CD4+ or CD8+ T cells sorted from blood, taken in a trial of the OX40 agonist ivuxolimab. The receptors come from an adult with an advanced solid tumor such as melanoma, head and neck, liver or kidney cancer. The conserved cysteine and the conserved F or W are not part of the CDR3 here. The D gene is left open where the match is weak.

TRBD1	12	TRBV2	ASIIRQGNYGYT
NA	17	TRBV28	ASSLYLWGGQRNTGELF
NA	12	TRBV5-1	ASSGGSSYNEQF
NA	11	TRBV19	ASSSQGYYGYT
NA	12	TRBV15	ATSRPNTGGGYT
NA	10	TRBV9	ASRDRTNTIY
NA	13	TRBV6-6	ASSLGTLGDQPQH
NA	13	TRBV5-5	ASTSRADSNQPQH
NA	13	TRBV30	AWSWGRSAANEQF
NA	8	TRBV19	ASRSTEAF
NA	14	TRBV28	ASSLFGTPNTGELF
NA	13	TRBV10-3	AISEGGTLLGEQF
NA	14	TRBV5-1	ASSLAGGPGAETQY
NA	10	TRBV5-8	ASLRGTDTQY
TRBD1	16	TRBV5-1	ASSLGDRGYNFNSPLH
NA	13	TRBV21-1	ASSARLYGGYGYT
TRBD1	13	TRBV28	ASIEPGQGGEKLF
TRBD2	14	TRBV18	ASSSGTSGSGETQY
NA	9	TRBV20-1	SASVKNEQF
NA	10	TRBV5-1	ASTKRGGWVY
TRBD2	13	TRBV14	ASSRTRFDTGELF
TRBD1	14	TRBV19	ASSIDRGRTGNEQF
TRBD1	14	TRBV4-3	ASSPRDRGSGNTIY
TRBD1	11	TRBV30	AWRGQKFSPLH
NA	12	TRBV11-2	ASSLEVAGSPLH
TRBD1	14	TRBV5-1	ASSRTGGDGNEKLF
TRBD2	15	TRBV15	ATSRELKRGVTYEQY
NA	11	TRBV6-5	ASSSPLGYEQY
NA	13	TRBV29-1	SVERLGPGSQPQH
TRBD1	11	TRBV7-2	ASSLEQGDTQY
NA	13	TRBV6-5	ASSNGPGNNQPQH
TRBD1	15	TRBV5-5	ASSHTLDRVETGELF
TRBD1	13	TRBV5-1	ASSHRGGMNTEAF
NA	13	TRBV19	ASSIATMGQETQY
TRBD1	15	TRBV27	ASSLSGTGGPVQKLF
TRBD1	13	TRBV6-1	ASRETQGAATEAF
NA	14	TRBV5-5	ASSRMGGPSSYEQY
NA	16	TRBV5-8	ASAKLRLGSGANEKLF
TRBD1	14	TRBV5-6	ASSPGWGQLNTEAF
NA	13	TRBV5-1	ASSRAGRWTDTQY
NA	15	TRBV4-1	ASSQTPPAALNTEAF
NA	11	TRBV5-1	ASSPQGGDTIY
NA	11	TRBV30	AFHREVNSPLH
TRBD1	14	TRBV4-1	ASSQVTGTGLQPQH
NA	11	TRBV30	AWIADYNSPLH
NA	14	TRBV16	ASSRVGLLANEKLF
NA	12	TRBV7-9	ASSTALNTGELF
NA	13	TRBV4-1	ASSLVRTEPTEAF
NA	12	TRBV28	ASSLGGLNTEAF
NA	11	TRBV6-5	ASSYSEAGELF